A single sample gave rise to the 7 T cell receptor beta chains below, sequenced in a study of cytotoxic CD8 clonotypes in ibrutinib-treated CLL. Produced via immunoSEQ multiplex PCR; TCRdb's table is partial and in-frame only. The sample contains approximately 90,000 clones, roughly four fifths of which appear only once. This material consisted of PBMCs, taken after 24 months of ibrutinib treatment. The receptors originated from a human donor with chronic lymphocytic leukemia.

Points on this clone: Other DNA sequences in this sample translate to the same CDR3. The CDR3 nucleotides are TGCGCCAGCAGCCTGGAGGGCTCTGGGGCCAACGTCCTGACTTTC. It is translated as CASSLEGSGANVLTF. The chain has TRBV5-1 and TRBJ2-6, with TRBD2 as a possible D gene (6 bases). The CDR3 spans 15 residues. The germline V gene has CDR1 SGHRS and CDR2 YFSETQ. Trimming pared 4 bases from V and 0 bases from J, leaving 8 bases between.

The J gene is TRBJ2-7, the V gene TRBV19, with D perhaps matching TRBD1 (6 bases). The germline V gene encodes CDR1 LNHDA and CDR2 SQIVND (reference sequence). Trimming removed 4 bases at V and 2 bases at J, with 12 bases between. The CDR3 has 14 residues. The CDR3 DNA reads TGTGCCAGTAGTAAAGGACAGCCCCCCTACGAGCAGTACTTC. Translated, it gives CASSKGQPPYEQYF. Looking up the rest from reference TRBV19 and TRBJ2-7 gives the full variable domain: DGGITQSPKYLFRKEGQNVTLSCEQNLNHDAMYWYRQDPGQGLRLIYYSQIVNDFQKGDIAEGYSVSREKKESFPLTVTSAQKNPTAFYLCASSKGQPPYEQYFGPGTRLTVT.

The chain has TRBV5-4 and TRBJ2-5, with 13 bases fitting TRBD2. Looked up from germline, CDR1 is SGHNT and CDR2 is YYREEE (reference sequence). The V and J ends lost 3 bases and 7 bases, in that order; junction bases with no gene match: 6. There are 15 residues in the CDR3. CDR3: CASSSGLAGTGTQYF. CDR3 coding DNA: TGTGCCAGCAGCTCGGGACTAGCGGGAACAGGGACCCAGTACTTC.

This sequence joins TRBV6-1 and TRBJ1-6; D not certain. Germline values: CDR1 MNHNS, CDR2 SASEGT. The V end lost 7 bases, the J end lost 6 bases, and 10 bases lay between the germline ends. This CDR3 is 13 amino acids long. The CDR3 bases are TGTGCCAGCACCCCGGGCACTAATTCACCCCTCCACTTT. It translates to CASTPGTNSPLHF.

This chain joins TRBV14 and TRBJ2-2; D assignment may be TRBD1 or TRBD2 (6 bases each). The CDR3 length is 17 residues. V was trimmed by 4 bases and J by 4 bases, leaving 19 bases between them. Looked up from germline, CDR1 is SGHDN and CDR2 is FVKESK. CDR3 region: CASSPLVGGYGTGELFF. DNA of the CDR3: TGTGCCAGCAGCCCCCTCGTAGGGGGGTACGGCACCGGGGAGCTGTTTTTT.

The CDR3 DNA reads TGTGCCAGTACGCCGGCGGGGTCCTACAATGAGCAGTTCTTC. It codes for CASTPAGSYNEQFF. The rearrangement links TRBV19 to TRBJ2-1, with D perhaps matching TRBD2 (6 bases). V shed 7 bases and J shed 1 base, with 11 bases lying between them. This CDR3 comprises 14 residues. The germline gives CDR1 LNHDA, CDR2 SQIVND (reference sequence).

The CDR3 region has the DNA TGCGCCAGCAGCTTGTTAGCGGGAGGAGGCGAGCAGTACTTC. Its translation: CASSLLAGGGEQYF. This chain links TRBV5-1 with TRBJ2-7, with TRBD2 matching over 10 bases. The junction had 4 bases not matched to a gene; V was cut back by 1 base and J by 6 bases. This CDR3 is 14 amino acids long. Germline-derived CDR1 and CDR2 are SGHRS and YFSETQ.